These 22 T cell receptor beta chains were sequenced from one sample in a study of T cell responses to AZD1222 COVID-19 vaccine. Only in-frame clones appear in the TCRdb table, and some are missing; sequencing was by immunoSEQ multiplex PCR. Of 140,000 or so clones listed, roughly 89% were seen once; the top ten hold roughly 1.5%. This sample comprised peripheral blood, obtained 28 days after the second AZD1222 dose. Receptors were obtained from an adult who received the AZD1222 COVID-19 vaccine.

The CDR3 loop is CASSPGLAGADTQYF. In nucleotides, the CDR3 is TGTGCCAGCTCGCCGGGACTAGCGGGAGCAGATACGCAGTATTTT. The rearrangement links TRBV18 to TRBJ2-3, with TRBD2 identical over 14 bases. The CDR3 length is 15 residues. Germline CDR1 reads KGHSH; CDR2 reads LQKENI. V lost 6 bases and J lost 4; bases outside the gene matches: 3.

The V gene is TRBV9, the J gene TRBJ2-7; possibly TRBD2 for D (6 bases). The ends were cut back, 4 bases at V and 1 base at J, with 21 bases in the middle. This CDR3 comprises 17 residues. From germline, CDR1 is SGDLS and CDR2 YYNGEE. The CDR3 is CASSTGSSNYPSYEQYF. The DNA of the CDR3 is TGTGCCAGCAGCACCGGGAGTTCTAACTATCCTTCCTACGAGCAGTACTTC.

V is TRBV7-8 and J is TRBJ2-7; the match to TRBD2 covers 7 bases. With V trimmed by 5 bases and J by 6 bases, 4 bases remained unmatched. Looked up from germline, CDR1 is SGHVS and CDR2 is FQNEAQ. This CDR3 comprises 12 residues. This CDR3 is CASSPREVEQYF. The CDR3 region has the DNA TGTGCCAGCAGCCCACGGGAGGTCGAGCAGTACTTC.

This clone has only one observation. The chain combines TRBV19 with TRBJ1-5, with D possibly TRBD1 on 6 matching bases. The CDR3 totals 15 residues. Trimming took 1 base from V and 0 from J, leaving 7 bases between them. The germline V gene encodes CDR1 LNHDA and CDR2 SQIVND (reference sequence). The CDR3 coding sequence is TGTGCCAGTAGTATAGCAGGGGTTAGCAATCAGCCCCAGCATTTT. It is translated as CASSIAGVSNQPQHF.

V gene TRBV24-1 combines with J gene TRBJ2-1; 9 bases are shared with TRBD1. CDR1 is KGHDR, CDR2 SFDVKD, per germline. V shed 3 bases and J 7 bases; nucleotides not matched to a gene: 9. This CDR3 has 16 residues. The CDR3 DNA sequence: TGTGCCACCAGTGATCCTACAGGGGGCGCGGGGAATGAGCAGTTCTTC. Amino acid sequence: CATSDPTGGAGNEQFF.

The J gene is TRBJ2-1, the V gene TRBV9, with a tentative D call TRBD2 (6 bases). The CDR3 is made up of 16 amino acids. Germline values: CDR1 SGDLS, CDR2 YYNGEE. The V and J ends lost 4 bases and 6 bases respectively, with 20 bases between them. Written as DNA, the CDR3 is TGTGCCAGCAGCCCCAGCGGGCTAGCTGGGAGCAATGAGCAGTTCTTC. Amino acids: CASSPSGLAGSNEQFF.

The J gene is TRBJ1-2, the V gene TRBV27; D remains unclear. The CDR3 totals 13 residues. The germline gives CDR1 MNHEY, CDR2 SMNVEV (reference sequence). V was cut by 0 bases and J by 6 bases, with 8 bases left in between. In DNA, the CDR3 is TGTGCCAGCAGTTTATCCGGAGCGGATGGCTACACCTTC. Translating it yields CASSLSGADGYTF.

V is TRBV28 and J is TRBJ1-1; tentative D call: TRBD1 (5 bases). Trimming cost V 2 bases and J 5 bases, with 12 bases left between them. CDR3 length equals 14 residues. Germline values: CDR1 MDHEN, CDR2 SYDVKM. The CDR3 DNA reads TGTGCCAGCAGTTTAGCAACAGGAGGTACTGAAGCTTTCTTT. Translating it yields CASSLATGGTEAFF.

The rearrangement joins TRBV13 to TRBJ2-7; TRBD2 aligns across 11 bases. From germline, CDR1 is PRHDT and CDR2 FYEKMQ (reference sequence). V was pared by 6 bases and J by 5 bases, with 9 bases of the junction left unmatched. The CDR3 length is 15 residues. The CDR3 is CASRRMGTSGNEQYF. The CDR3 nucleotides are TGTGCCAGCAGACGGATGGGGACTAGCGGTAACGAGCAGTACTTC.

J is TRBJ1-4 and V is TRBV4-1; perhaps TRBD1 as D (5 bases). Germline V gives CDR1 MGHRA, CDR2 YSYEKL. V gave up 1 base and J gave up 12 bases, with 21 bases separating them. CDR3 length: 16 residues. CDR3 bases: TGCGCCAGCAGCCAAGGTGAGGGACTCCCGAGCCCGCAACTGTTTTTT. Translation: CASSQGEGLPSPQLFF.

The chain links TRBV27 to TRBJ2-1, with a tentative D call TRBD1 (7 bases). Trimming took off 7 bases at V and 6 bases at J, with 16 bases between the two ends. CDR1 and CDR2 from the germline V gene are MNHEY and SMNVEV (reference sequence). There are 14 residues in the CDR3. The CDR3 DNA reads TGTGCCAGCAATCGTCAGGGGGGCCCCAATGAGCAGTTCTTC. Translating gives CASNRQGGPNEQFF.

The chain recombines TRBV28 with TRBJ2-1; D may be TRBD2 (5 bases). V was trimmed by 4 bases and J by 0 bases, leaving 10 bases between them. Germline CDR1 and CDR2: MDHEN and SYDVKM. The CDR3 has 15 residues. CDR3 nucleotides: TGTGCCAGCAGTTCTCCGGGGAGCTCCTACAATGAGCAGTTCTTC. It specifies CASSSPGSSYNEQFF.

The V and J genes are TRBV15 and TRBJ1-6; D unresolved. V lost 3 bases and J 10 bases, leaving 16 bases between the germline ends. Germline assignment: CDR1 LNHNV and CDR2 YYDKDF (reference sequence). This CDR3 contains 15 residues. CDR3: CATSSRKPLQSPLHF. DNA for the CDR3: TGTGCCACCAGCAGCCGAAAACCCTTGCAGTCACCCCTCCACTTT.

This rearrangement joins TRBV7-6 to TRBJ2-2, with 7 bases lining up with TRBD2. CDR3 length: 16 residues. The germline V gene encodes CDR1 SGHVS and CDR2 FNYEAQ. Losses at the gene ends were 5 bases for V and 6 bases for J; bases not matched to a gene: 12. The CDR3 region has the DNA TGTGCCAGCAGCCCCGCTTCCGAGGCGGGAGCCGGGGAGCTGTTTTTT. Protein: CASSPASEAGAGELFF.

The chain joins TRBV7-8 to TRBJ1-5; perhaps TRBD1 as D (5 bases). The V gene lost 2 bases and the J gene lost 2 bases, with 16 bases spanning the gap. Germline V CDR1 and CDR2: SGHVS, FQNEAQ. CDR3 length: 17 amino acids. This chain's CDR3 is CASSLLWGGMGNQPQHF. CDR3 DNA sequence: TGTGCCAGCAGCTTACTTTGGGGGGGGATGGGCAATCAGCCCCAGCATTTT.

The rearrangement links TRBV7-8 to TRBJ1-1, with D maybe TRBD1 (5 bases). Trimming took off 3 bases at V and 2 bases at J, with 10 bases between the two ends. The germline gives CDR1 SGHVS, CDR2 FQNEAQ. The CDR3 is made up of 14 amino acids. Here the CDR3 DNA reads TGTGCCAGCAGCTTGGGGCTGGGAAACACTGAAGCTTTCTTT. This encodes CASSLGLGNTEAFF. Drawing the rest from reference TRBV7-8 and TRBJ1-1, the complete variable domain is GAGVSQSPRYKVAKRGQDVALRCDPISGHVSLFWYQQALGQGPEFLTYFQNEAQLDKSGLPSDRFFAERPEGSVSTLKIQRTQQEDSAVYLCASSLGLGNTEAFFGQGTRLTVV.

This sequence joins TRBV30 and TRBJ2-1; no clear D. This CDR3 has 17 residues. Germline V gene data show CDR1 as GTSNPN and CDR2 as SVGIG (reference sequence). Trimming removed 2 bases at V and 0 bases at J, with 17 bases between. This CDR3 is CAWSQIGRWDSYNEQFF. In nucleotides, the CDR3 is TGTGCCTGGAGTCAAATCGGGCGATGGGACTCCTACAATGAGCAGTTCTTC.

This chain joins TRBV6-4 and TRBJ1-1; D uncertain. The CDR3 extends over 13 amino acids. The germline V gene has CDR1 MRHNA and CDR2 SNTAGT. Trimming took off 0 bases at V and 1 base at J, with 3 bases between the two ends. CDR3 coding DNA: TGTGCCAGCAGTGACTCCGAGAACACTGAAGCTTTCTTT. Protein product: CASSDSENTEAFF.

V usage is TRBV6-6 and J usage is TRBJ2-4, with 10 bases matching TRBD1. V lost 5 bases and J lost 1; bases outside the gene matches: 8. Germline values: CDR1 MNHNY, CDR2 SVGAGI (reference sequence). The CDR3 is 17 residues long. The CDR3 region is CASSPTTGGYAKNIQYF. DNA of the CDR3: TGTGCCAGCAGTCCAACGACAGGGGGCTATGCCAAAAACATTCAGTACTTC.

The CDR3 region is CSAGLGETQYF. For the CDR3, the DNA is TGCAGTGCTGGACTGGGGGAGACCCAGTACTTC. This chain joins TRBV20-1 and TRBJ2-5; TRBD2 might be the D (5 bases). Trimming stripped 5 bases from V and 5 bases from J, with 9 bases between. Germline V CDR1 and CDR2: DFQATT, SNEGSKA (reference sequence). The CDR3 sequence is 11 residues long.

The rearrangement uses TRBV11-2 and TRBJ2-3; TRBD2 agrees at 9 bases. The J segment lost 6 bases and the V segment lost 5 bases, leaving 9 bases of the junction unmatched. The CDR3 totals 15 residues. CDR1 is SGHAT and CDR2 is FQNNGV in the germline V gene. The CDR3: CASSPTSGIPDTQYF. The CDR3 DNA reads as TGTGCCAGCAGCCCGACTAGCGGCATTCCGGATACGCAGTATTTT. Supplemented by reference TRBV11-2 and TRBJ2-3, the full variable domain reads EAGVAQSPRYKIIEKRQSVAFWCNPISGHATLYWYQQILGQGPKLLIQFQNNGVVDDSQLPKDRFSAERLKGVDSTLKIQPAKLEDSAVYLCASSPTSGIPDTQYFGPGTRLTVL.

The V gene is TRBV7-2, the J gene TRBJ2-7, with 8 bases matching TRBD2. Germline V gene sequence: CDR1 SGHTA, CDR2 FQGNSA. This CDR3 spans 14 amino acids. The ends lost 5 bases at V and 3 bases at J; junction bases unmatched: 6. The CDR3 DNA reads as TGTGCCAGCAGCGTGGGACTAGTAGACTACGAGCAGTACTTC. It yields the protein CASSVGLVDYEQYF.